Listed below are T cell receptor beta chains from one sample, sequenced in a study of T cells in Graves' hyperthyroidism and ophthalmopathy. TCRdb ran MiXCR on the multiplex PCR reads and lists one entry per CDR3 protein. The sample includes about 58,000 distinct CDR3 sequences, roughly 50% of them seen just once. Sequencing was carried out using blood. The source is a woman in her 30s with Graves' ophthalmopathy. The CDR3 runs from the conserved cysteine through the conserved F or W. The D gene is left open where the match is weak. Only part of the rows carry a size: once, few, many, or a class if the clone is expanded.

cdr3_aa: CASSMTYTEAFF; cdr3_nt: TGTGCCAGCAGCATGACTTACACTGAAGCTTTCTTT; j_call: TRBJ1-1; clone_size: many; v_call: TRBV7-9; d_call: NA
cdr3_aa: CASSEGEYNEQFF; cdr3_nt: TGTGCCAGCAGTGAAGGGGAGTACAATGAGCAGTTCTTC; j_call: TRBJ2-1; clone_size: NA; v_call: TRBV6-4; d_call: NA
cdr3_aa: CSISRDRVYEQYF; cdr3_nt: TGCAGTATAAGCAGGGACAGGGTTTACGAGCAGTACTTC; j_call: TRBJ2-7; clone_size: many; v_call: TRBV20-1; d_call: TRBD1
cdr3_aa: CSARSARGYTYTGELFF; cdr3_nt: TGCAGTGCTAGGTCGGCTCGGGGCTACACCTACACCGGGGAGCTGTTTTTT; j_call: TRBJ2-2; clone_size: NA; v_call: TRBV20-1; d_call: NA
cdr3_aa: CASRDRGLRDYGYTF; cdr3_nt: TGTGCCAGCAGGGACAGGGGGCTTAGGGACTATGGCTACACCTTC; j_call: TRBJ1-2; clone_size: many; v_call: TRBV28; d_call: TRBD1
cdr3_aa: CASGTPYEQYF; cdr3_nt: TGTGCCAGCGGCACCCCCTACGAGCAGTACTTC; j_call: TRBJ2-7; clone_size: once; v_call: TRBV7-8; d_call: NA
cdr3_aa: CASSGTGNEQFF; cdr3_nt: TGTGCCAGCAGTGGGACGGGTAATGAGCAGTTCTTC; j_call: TRBJ2-1; clone_size: many; v_call: TRBV2; d_call: NA
cdr3_aa: CSARESYEQYF; cdr3_nt: TGCAGTGCTAGAGAATCCTACGAGCAGTACTTC; j_call: TRBJ2-7; clone_size: many; v_call: TRBV20-1; d_call: NA
cdr3_aa: CSASNSGANVLTF; cdr3_nt: TGCAGTGCTAGTAACTCTGGGGCCAACGTCCTGACTTTC; j_call: TRBJ2-6; clone_size: NA; v_call: TRBV20-1; d_call: NA
cdr3_aa: CASRPLGLSTNEKLFF; cdr3_nt: TGTGCCAGCAGACCATTAGGGCTTTCAACTAATGAAAAACTGTTTTTT; j_call: TRBJ1-4; clone_size: few; v_call: TRBV28; d_call: NA